The text below deals with one T cell receptor (beta chain). V shed 3 bases and J shed 2 bases, with 6 bases lying between them. Germline V gene lookup returns CDR1 MDHEN and CDR2 SYDVKM. This CDR3 spans 13 amino acids. These data are taken from a study of blood T cell repertoires in COVID-19. Study background: Both acute and convalescent COVID-19 samples were obtained from the United States, Italy and Spain. Nucleic acid was either cDNA or gDNA, and it came from T cells, B-cell-depleted T cells, or PBMCs.

Per the original data handling: Estimation of nucleated cell counts was performed using reference gene primer amplification. Clones were sequenced by immunoSEQ multiplex PCR, and TCRdb holds only the in-frame ones, with some missing. V and J calls and clone size are those listed in that table; D and trimming were worked out from the DNA. The table includes about 190,000 clones, about 80% detected once. The sample was peripheral blood. The origin of this receptor is a man in his 60s with acute or convalescent COVID-19. The J gene is TRBJ2-3, the V gene TRBV28; no clear D gene. The CDR3, as DNA: TGTGCCAGCAGTTTTTTAGTCACAGATACGCAGTATTTT. Its translation: CASSFLVTDTQYF.